Sequencing of this TCR beta chain was carried out in a study of early T cells in non-severe SARS-CoV-2 infection. The ends lost 4 bases at V and 5 bases at J; junction bases unmatched: 2. The CDR3 contains 15 residues. CDR1 is LNHDA, CDR2 SQIVND, per germline (reference sequence). TCRdb used MiXCR to reprocess the 5' RACE reads, holding one entry per CDR3 protein. This sample has roughly 40,000 distinct CDR3 sequences, with about 5.8% found just once. This clonotype was recorded at least ten times. The sequencing input was whole blood. The source of this sequence is an adult who was a healthcare worker with PCR-confirmed SARS-CoV-2 infection or an uninfected control (not recorded which). J is TRBJ2-5 and V is TRBV19, with 15 bases fitting TRBD2. This CDR3 reads CASSRGLAGGETQYF. The CDR3, as DNA: TGTGCCAGTAGTAGAGGACTAGCGGGAGGGGAGACCCAGTACTTC.